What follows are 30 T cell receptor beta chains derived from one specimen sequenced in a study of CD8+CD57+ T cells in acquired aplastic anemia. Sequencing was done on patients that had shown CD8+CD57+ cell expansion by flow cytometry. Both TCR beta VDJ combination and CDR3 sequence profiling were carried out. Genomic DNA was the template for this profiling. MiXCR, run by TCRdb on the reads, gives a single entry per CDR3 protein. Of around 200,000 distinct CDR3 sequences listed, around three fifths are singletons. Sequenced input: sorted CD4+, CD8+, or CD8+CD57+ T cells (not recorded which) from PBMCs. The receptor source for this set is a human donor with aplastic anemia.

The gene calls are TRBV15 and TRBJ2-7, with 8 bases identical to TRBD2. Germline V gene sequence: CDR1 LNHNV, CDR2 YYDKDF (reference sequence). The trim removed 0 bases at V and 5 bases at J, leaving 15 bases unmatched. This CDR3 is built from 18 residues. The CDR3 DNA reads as TGTGCCACCAGCAGAGATCCCATCCTGATAGCGGGGCAGGACGAGCAGTACTTC. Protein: CATSRDPILIAGQDEQYF.

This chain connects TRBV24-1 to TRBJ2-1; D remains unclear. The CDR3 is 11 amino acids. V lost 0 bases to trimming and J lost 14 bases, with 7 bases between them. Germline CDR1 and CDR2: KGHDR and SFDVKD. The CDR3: CATSDLGIKFF. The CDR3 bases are TGTGCCACCAGTGATTTGGGCATTAAGTTCTTC.

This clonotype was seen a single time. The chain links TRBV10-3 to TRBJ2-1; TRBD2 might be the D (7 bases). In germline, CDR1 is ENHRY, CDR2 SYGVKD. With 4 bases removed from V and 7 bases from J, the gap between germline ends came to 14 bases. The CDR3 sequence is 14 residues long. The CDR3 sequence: CAISGGGGRNEQFF. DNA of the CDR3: TGTGCCATCAGTGGCGGCGGGGGCAGGAATGAGCAGTTCTTC.

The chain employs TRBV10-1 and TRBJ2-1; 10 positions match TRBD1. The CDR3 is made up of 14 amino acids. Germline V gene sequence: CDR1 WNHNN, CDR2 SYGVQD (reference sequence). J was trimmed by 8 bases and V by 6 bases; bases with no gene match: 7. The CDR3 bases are TGCGCCAGCAGGGGACAGGGGACACGCGATGAGCAGTTCTTC. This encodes CASRGQGTRDEQFF.

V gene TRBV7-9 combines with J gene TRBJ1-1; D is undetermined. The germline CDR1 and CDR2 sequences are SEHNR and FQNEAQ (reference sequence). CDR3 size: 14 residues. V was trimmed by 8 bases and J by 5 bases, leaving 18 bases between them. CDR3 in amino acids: CASGVSVMWTEAFF. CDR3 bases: TGTGCCAGCGGTGTTAGTGTAATGTGGACTGAAGCTTTCTTT.

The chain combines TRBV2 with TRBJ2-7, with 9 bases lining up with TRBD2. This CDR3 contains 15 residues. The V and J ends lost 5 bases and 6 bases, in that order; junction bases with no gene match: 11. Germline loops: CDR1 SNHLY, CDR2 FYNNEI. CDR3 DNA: TGTGCCAGCAGTTTAGCTCAGGTACTAGCGGGCGAGCAGTACTTC. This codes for CASSLAQVLAGEQYF.

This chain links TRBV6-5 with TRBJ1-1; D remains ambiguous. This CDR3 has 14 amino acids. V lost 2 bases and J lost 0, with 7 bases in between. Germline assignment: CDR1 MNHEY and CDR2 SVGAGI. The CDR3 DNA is TGTGCCAGCAGTTACGCCGATATGAACACTGAAGCTTTCTTT. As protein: CASSYADMNTEAFF.

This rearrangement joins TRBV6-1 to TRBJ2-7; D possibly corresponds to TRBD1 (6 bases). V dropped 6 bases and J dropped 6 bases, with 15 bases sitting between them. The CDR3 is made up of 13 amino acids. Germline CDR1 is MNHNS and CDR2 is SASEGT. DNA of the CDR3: TGTGCCAGCAGGGGACACCCTATGGCCGAGCAGTACTTC. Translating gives CASRGHPMAEQYF.

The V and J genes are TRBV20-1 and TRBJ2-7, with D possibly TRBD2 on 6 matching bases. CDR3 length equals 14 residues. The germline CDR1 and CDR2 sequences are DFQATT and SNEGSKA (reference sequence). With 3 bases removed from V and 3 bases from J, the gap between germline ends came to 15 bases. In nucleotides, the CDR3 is TGCAGTGCTAGGGACTATCGGGGGATCTACGAGCAGTACTTC. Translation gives CSARDYRGIYEQYF.

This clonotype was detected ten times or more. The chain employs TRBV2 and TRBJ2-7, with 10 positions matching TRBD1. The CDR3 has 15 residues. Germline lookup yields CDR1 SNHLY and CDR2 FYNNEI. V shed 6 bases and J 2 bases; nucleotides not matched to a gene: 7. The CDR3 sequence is CASRDTGTGAYEQYF. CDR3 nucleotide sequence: TGTGCCAGCAGAGATACCGGGACAGGGGCCTACGAGCAGTACTTC.

CDR3 sequence: CASSMGGTLSNQPQHF. CDR3 sequence (DNA): TGTGCCAGTAGTATGGGGGGGACACTTAGCAATCAGCCCCAGCATTTT. This chain joins TRBV19 and TRBJ1-5; perhaps TRBD1 as D (6 bases). In germline, CDR1 is LNHDA, CDR2 SQIVND (reference sequence). With 3 bases removed from V and 0 bases from J, the gap between germline ends came to 12 bases. The CDR3 is 16 residues long.

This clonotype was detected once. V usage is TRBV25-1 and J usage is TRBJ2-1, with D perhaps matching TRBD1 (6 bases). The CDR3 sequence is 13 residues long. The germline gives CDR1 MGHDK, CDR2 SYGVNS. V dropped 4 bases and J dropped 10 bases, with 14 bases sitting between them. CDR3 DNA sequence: TGTGCCAGCAGTGCTCTGACAGGTTCCGAGCAGTTCTTC. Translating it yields CASSALTGSEQFF. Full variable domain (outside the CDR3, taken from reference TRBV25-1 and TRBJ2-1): EADIYQTPRYLVIGTGKKITLECSQTMGHDKMYWYQQDPGMELHLIHYSYGVNSTEKGDLSSESTVSRIRTEHFPLTLESARPSHTSQYLCASSALTGSEQFFGPGTRLTVL.

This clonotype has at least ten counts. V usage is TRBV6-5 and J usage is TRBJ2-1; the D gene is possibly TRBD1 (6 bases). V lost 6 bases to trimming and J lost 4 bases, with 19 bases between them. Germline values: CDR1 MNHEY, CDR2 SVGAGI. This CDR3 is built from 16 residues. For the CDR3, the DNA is TGTGCCAGCAGCGAAACCGGGACACCGATTTACAATGAGCAGTTCTTC. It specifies CASSETGTPIYNEQFF.

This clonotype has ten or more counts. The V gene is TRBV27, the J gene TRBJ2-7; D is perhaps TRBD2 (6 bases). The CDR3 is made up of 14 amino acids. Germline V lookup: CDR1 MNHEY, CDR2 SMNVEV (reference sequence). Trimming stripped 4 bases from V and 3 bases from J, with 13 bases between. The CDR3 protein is CASSSGVRVYEQYF. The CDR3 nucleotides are TGTGCCAGCAGTTCGGGGGTGCGGGTCTACGAGCAGTACTTC.

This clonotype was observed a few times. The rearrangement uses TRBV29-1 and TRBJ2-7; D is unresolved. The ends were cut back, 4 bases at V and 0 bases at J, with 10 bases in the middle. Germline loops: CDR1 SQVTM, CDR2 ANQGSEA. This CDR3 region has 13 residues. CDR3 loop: CSVGLQSSYEQYF. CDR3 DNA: TGCAGCGTTGGGCTACAGAGCTCCTACGAGCAGTACTTC.

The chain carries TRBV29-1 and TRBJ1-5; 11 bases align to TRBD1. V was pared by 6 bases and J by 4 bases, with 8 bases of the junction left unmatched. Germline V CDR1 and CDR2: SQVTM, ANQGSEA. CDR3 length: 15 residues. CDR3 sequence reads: CSVTTGTGGNQPQHF. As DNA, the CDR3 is TGCAGCGTCACAACCGGGACAGGGGGAAATCAGCCCCAGCATTTT.

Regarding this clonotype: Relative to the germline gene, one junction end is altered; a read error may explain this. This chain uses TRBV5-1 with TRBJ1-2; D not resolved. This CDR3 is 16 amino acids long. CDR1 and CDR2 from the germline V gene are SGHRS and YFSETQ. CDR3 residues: CASSLYGQPRRYGYTF. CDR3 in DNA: TGTGCCAGCAGCTTGTACGGGCAGCCGCGCCGTTATGGCTACACCTTC.

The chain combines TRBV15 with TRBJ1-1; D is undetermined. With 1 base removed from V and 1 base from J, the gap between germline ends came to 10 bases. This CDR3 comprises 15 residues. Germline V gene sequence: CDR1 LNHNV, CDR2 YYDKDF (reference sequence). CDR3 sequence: CATSRAEGPNTEAFF. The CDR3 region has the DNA TGTGCCACCAGCAGAGCGGAAGGACCGAACACTGAAGCTTTCTTT.

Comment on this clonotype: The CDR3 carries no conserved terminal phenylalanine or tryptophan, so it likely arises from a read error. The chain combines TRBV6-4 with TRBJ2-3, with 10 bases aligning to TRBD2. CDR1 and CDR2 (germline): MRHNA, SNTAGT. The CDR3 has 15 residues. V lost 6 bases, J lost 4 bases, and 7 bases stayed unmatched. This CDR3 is CASSAGSGGADTQYS. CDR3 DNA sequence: TGTGCCAGCAGCGCGGGGAGCGGGGGGGCAGATACGCAGTATTCT.

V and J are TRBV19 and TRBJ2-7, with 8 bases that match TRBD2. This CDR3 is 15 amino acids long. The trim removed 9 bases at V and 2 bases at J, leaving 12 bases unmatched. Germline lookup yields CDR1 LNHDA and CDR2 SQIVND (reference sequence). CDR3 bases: TGTGCCAGCTCCCCGGGACCGGGAGGGACCTACGAGCAGTACTTC. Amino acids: CASSPGPGGTYEQYF.

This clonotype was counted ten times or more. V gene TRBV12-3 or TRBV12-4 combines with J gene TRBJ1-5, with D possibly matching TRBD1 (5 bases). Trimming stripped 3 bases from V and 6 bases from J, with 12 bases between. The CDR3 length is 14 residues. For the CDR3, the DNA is TGTGCCAGCAGTTTTGGGGCAGCGGGTCAGCCCCAGCATTTT. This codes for CASSFGAAGQPQHF.

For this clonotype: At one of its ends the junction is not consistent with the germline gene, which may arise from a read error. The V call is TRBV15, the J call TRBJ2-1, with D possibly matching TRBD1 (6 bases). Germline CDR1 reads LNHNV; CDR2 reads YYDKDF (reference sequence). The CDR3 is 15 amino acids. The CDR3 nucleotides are TGTGCCACCAGCAGCGCCAAAGACAGGTACAAGGAGCAGTTCTTC. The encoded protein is CATSSAKDRYKEQFF. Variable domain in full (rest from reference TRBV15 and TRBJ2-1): DAMVIQNPRYQVTQFGKPVTLSCSQTLNHNVMYWYQQKSSQAPKLLFHYYDKDFNNEADTPDNFQSRRPNTSFCFLDIRSPGLGDTAMYLCATSSAKDRYKEQFFGPGTRLTVL.

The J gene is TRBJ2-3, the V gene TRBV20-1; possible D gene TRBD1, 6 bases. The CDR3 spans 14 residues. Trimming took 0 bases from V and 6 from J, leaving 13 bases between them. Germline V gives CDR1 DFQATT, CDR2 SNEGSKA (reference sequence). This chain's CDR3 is CSARDHRAADTQYF. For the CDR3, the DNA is TGCAGTGCTAGAGATCACAGGGCGGCCGATACGCAGTATTTT.

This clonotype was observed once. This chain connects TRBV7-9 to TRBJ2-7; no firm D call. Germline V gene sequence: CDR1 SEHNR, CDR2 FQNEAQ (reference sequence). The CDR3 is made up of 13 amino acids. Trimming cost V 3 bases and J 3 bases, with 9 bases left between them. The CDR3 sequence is CASSFRWNYEQYF. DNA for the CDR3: TGTGCCAGCAGCTTCCGGTGGAACTACGAGCAGTACTTC. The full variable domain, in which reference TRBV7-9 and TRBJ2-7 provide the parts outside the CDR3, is DTGVSQNPRHKITKRGQNVTFRCDPISEHNRLYWYRQTLGQGPEFLTYFQNEAQLEKSRLLSDRFSAERPKGSFSTLEIQRTEQGDSAMYLCASSFRWNYEQYFGPGTRLTVT.

The DNA for the CDR3 is TGTGCCACCGGGACAGAAGTTTCGGGGTCACCCCTCCACTTT. This sequence encodes CATGTEVSGSPLHF. The genes are TRBV10-3 and TRBJ1-6; 7 bases agree with TRBD1. With V trimmed by 10 bases and J by 10 bases, 13 bases remained unmatched. CDR1 ENHRY and CDR2 SYGVKD come from the germline V gene. The CDR3 has 14 amino acids.

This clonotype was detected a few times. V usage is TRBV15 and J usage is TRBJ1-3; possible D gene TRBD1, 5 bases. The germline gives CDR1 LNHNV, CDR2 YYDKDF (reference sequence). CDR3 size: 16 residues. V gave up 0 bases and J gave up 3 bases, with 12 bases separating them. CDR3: CATSRDHRGNGNTIYF. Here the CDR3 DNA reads TGTGCCACCAGCAGAGATCATCGGGGGAATGGAAACACCATATATTTT.

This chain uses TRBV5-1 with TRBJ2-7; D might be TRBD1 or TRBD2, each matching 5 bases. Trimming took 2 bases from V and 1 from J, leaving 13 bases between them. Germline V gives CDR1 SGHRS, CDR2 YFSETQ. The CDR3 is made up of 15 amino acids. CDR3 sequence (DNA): TGCGCCAGCAGCTTCCCGAGGGGCGGGTCCTACGAGCAGTACTTC. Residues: CASSFPRGGSYEQYF.

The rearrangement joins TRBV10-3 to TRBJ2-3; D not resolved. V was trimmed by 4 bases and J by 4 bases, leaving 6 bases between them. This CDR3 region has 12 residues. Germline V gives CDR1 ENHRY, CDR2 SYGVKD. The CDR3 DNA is TGTGCCATCAGTGCAGGTGCAGATACGCAGTATTTT. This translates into CAISAGADTQYF.

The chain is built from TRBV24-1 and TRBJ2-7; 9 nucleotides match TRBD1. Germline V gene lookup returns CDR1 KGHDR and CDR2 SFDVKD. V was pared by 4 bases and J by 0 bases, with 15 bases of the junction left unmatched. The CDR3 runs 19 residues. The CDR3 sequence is CATSERDRELSRSSYEQYF. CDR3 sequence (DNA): TGTGCCACCAGTGAGAGGGACAGGGAGTTGTCGAGGAGCTCCTACGAGCAGTACTTC.

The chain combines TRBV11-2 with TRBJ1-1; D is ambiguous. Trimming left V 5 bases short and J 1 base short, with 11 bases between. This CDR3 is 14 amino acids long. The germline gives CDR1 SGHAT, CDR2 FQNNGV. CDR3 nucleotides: TGTGCCAGCAGCCAAACCAGGACGAACACTGAAGCTTTCTTT. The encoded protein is CASSQTRTNTEAFF.